Included here is one T cell receptor (beta chain) sequence, with context. The specificity of this receptor is unknown. There are 13 amino acids in the CDR3, from cysteine to phenylalanine inclusive. There is no recorded DNA. The CDR1 and CDR2 encoded by the germline V gene are MDHEN and SYDVKM. The data were obtained in a study of monozygotic twins with inflammatory bowel disease (dated 2019 in TCRdb). For context, the study as a whole: The complete study included around 30 monozygotic twin pairs: 19 IBD-discordant Danish pairs and nine German pairs, of which four were IBD-concordant and five were IBD-discordant. The search for disease-associated traits relied mainly on comparing, within discordant pairs, IBD patients with their genetically identical healthy co-twins. Each individual had, on average, about 151 000 unique TCRalpha sequences and 181 000 unique TCRbeta sequences available for analysis.

From each donor, an approximately 2.3 ml peripheral blood sample was collected into PAXgene tubes and kept at -80 degrees C. Without any T cell sorting, total RNA was extracted from whole blood using the PAXgene blood miRNA kit on an automated QIAcube. Peripheral blood from monozygotic twin pairs who were concordant or discordant for inflammatory bowel disease underwent deep TCRalpha and TCRbeta repertoire profiling using unique molecular barcoding. Smoking habits were recorded for all twin pairs, and each individual was classified as a current, former or never smoker. The library came from 5' RACE. For each TCR library, about 4,000 ng of total RNA was used. cDNA was synthesized with SMARTScribe reverse transcriptase in eight separate reactions per sample. During cDNA synthesis, unique molecular identifiers containing a 6-nucleotide sample barcode were introduced by template switching. Amplification of TCRalpha and TCRbeta cDNA involved two nested PCRs of roughly 17 and 9 cycles, and each PCR was followed by bead purification. Before amplification, the cDNA was both treated with uracil DNA-glycosylase and purified with the QIAquick PCR purification kit. The second PCR added Illumina TruSeq-compatible adapters along with sample-specific barcodes. Library quality and concentration were checked on TapeStation and Qubit, and libraries were pooled at 5 ng each. The pooled libraries were sequenced with 2 x 100 bp reads and custom sequencing primers on an Illumina HiSeq2500 single-index Rapid Run. As for the authors' bioinformatics: MiGEC version 1.2.6 was used for UMI-based consensus assembly, which corrected PCR and sequencing errors. MiXCR version 2.1.1 was used to carry out V(D)J alignment, clonotype assembly and CDR3 extraction. To normalise gene usage, clonotype sharing and MAIT/NKT TCR abundance, the analysis used the top 1000, 10 000 and 20 000 clonotypes per sample. Diversity was computed as the inverse Simpson index with the vegan R package after downsampling to 27 000 UMIs. Paired Mann-Whitney U tests were applied to discordant twin pairs, with Benjamini-Hochberg correction for multiple testing. Reprocessed by TCRdb, the reads give a single entry per CDR3 protein sequence, without DNA. These V and J calls originate from TCRdb's pipeline instead of the authors' own analysis. The table held for this sample gives more than 350,000 distinct CDR3 sequences. Of the sample, around 2.4% falls within the top ten clones.

The paper's findings and limits, for the study overall: Measured by the inverse Simpson index, TCRbeta repertoire diversity was lower in IBD patients than in their healthy co-twins. Compared with healthy twins, IBD patients had fewer clonotypes in common with other individuals, a difference most pronounced in patients showing signs of disease activity. No single strong signal or clonotype linked to IBD turned up in the results, so the idea that one exists was not supported. Background noise and inter-individual variability may have been introduced into the repertoires by the differing immunosuppressive treatments among patients. Concordant and discordant twins showed no difference in repertoire similarity, possibly because of limited statistical power. Different T cell subtypes could not be distinguished in the analysis.

Sequenced input: blood. The V gene is TRBV28 and the J gene is TRBJ2-7; TCRdb's D call of TRBD1 is untestable without DNA. The receptor was isolated from a human donor with ulcerative colitis or Crohn's disease, or a healthy co-twin of an affected twin (not recorded which). The CDR3: CASFGQGNYEQYF. The CDR3 plus the reference TRBV28 and TRBJ2-7 genes for the other parts give the full variable domain: DVKVTQSSRYLVKRTGEKVFLECVQDMDHENMFWYRQDPGLGLRLIYFSYDVKMKEKGDIPEGYSVSREKKERFSLILESASTNQTSMYLCASFGQGNYEQYFGPGTRLTVT.